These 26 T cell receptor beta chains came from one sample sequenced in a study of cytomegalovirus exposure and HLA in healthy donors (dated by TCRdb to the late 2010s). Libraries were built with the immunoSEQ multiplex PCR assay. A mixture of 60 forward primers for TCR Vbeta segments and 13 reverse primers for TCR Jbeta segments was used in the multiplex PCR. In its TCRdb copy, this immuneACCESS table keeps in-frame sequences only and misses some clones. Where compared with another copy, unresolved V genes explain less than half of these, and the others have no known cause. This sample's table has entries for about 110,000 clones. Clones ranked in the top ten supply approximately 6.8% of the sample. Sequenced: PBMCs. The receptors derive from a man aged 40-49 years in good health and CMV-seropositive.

The CDR3 protein is CASRRYNEQFF. In DNA form, the CDR3 reads TGTGCCAGCAGGCGGTATAATGAGCAGTTCTTC. The chain has TRBV2 and TRBJ2-1; no clear D gene. CDR3 length: 11 residues. Trimming shortened V by 6 bases and J by 7 bases, and 7 bases separated the two germline ends. Germline values: CDR1 SNHLY, CDR2 FYNNEI.

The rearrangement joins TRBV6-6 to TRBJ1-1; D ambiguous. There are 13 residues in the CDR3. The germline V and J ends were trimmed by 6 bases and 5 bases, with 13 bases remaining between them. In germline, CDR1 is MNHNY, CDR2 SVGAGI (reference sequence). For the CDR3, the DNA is TGTGCCAGCAGCCCCACTAGAAAGACTGAAGCTTTCTTT. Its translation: CASSPTRKTEAFF.

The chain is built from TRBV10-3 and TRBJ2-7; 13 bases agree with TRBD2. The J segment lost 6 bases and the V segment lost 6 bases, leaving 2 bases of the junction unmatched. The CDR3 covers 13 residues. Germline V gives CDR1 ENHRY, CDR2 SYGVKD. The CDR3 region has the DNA TGTGCCATCAGCGGGACTAGCGGGACCGAGCAGTACTTC. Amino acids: CAISGTSGTEQYF.

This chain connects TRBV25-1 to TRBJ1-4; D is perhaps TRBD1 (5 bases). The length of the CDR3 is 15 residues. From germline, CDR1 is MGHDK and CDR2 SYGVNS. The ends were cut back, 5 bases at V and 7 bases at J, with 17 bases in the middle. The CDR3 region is CASSPRQGGSEKLFF. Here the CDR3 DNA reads TGTGCCAGCAGTCCCCGGCAGGGAGGGAGTGAAAAACTGTTTTTT.

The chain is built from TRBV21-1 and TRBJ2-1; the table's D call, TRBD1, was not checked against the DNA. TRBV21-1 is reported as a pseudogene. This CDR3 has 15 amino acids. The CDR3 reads CASSHPTGVYNEQFF. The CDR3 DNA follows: TGTGCCAGCAGCCACCCGACAGGGGTTTACAATGAGCAGTTCTTC.

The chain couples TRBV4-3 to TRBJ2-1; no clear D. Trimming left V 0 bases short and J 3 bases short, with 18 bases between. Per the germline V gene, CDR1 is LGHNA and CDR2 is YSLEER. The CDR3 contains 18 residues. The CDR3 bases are TGCGCCAGCAGCCAAGATTTTGAGGCACGCTCCCTCTACAATGAGCAGTTCTTC. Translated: CASSQDFEARSLYNEQFF.

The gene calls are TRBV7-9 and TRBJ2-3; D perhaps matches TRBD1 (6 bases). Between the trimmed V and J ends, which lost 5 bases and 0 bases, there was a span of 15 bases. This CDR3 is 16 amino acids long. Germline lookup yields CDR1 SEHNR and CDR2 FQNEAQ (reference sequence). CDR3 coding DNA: TGTGCCAGCAGCCGTTCGACAGGAACTAGCACAGATACGCAGTATTTT. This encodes CASSRSTGTSTDTQYF.

In DNA, the CDR3 is TGCAGTGCTAGTGGGGGGAGCATGTATTTT. Its translation: CSASGGSMYF. This chain joins TRBV20-1 and TRBJ2-3, with TRBD2 as a possible D gene (6 bases). This CDR3 contains 10 residues. The germline gives CDR1 DFQATT, CDR2 SNEGSKA (reference sequence). V lost 3 bases to trimming and J lost 14 bases, with 12 bases between them.

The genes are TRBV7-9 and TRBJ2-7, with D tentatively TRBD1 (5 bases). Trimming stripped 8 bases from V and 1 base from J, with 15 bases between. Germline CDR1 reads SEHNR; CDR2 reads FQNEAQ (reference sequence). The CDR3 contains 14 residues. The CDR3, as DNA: TGTGCCAGCGCTGAGGTTGGGGCGTCCTACGAGCAGTACTTC. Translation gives CASAEVGASYEQYF. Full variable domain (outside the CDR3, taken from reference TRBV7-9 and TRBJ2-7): DTGVSQNPRHKITKRGQNVTFRCDPISEHNRLYWYRQTLGQGPEFLTYFQNEAQLEKSRLLSDRFSAERPKGSFSTLEIQRTEQGDSAMYLCASAEVGASYEQYFGPGTRLTVT.

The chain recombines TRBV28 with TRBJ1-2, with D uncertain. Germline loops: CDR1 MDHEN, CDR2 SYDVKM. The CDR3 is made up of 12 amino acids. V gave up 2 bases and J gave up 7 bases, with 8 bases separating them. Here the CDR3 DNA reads TGTGCCAGCAGTTTACTAGGTGTTGGCTACACCTTC. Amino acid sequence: CASSLLGVGYTF.

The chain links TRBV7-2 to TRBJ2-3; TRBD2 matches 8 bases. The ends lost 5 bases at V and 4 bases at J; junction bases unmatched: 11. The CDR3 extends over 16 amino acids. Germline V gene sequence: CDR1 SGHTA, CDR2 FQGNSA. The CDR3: CASSKPLAAGADTQYF. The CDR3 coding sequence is TGTGCCAGCAGCAAACCACTAGCGGCTGGGGCAGATACGCAGTATTTT.

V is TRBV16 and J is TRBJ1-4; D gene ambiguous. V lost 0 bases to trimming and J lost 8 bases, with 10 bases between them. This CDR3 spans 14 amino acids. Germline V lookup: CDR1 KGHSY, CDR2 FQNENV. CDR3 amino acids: CASSQSVGGEKLFF. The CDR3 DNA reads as TGTGCCAGCAGCCAATCAGTCGGCGGGGAAAAACTGTTTTTT.

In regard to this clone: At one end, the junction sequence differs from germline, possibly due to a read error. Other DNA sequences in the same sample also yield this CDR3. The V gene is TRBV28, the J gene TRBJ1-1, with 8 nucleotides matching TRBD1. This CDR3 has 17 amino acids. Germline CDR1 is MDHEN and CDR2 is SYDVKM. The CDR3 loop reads CASSLPQTGAGAAEAFF. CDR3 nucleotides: TGTGCCAGCAGTTTACCCCAGACAGGGGCCGGAGCCGCTGAGGCTTTCTTT.

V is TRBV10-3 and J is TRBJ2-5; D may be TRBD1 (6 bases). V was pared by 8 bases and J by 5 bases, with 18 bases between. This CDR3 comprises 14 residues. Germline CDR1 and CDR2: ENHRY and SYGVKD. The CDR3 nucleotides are TGTGCCATCGGGGGCCGGGTGGGTATGGAGACCCAGTACTTC. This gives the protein CAIGGRVGMETQYF.

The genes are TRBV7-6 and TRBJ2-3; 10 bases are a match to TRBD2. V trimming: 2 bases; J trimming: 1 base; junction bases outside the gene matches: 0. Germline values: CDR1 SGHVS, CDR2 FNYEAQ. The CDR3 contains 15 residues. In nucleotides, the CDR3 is TGTGCCAGCAGCTTACTAGCGGGAGGCACAGATACGCAGTATTTT. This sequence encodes CASSLLAGGTDTQYF.

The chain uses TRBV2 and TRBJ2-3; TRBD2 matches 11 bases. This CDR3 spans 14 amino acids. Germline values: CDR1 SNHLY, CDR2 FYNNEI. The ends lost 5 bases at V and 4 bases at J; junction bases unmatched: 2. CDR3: CASSRLAGPDTQYF. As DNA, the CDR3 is TGTGCCAGCAGTCGACTAGCGGGACCAGATACGCAGTATTTT.

The CDR3 is CASSEAGGILKLFF. The CDR3 DNA follows: TGTGCCAGCAGTGAAGCCGGGGGTATTCTTAAACTGTTTTTT. The chain has TRBV6-1 and TRBJ1-4, with a weak D call TRBD1 (5 bases). The V end lost 0 bases, the J end lost 11 bases, and 13 bases lay between the germline ends. Germline assignment: CDR1 MNHNS and CDR2 SASEGT. This CDR3 has 14 residues.

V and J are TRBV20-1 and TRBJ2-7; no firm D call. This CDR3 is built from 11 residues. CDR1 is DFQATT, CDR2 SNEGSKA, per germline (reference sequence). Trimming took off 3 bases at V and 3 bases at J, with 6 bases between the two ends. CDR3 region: CSASADYEQYF. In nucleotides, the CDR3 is TGCAGTGCTAGTGCAGACTACGAGCAGTACTTC.

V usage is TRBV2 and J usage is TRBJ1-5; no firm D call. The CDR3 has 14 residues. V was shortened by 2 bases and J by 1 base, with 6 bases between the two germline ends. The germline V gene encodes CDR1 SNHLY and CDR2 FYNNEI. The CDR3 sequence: CASSETRSNQPQHF. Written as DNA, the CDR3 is TGTGCCAGCAGTGAAACGCGGAGCAATCAGCCCCAGCATTTT. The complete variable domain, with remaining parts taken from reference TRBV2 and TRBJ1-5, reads EPEVTQTPSHQVTQMGQEVILRCVPISNHLYFYWYRQILGQKVEFLVSFYNNEISEKSEIFDDQFSVERPDGSNFTLKIRSTKLEDSAMYFCASSETRSNQPQHFGDGTRLSIL.

CDR3: CASSLYSGSYNEQFF. The CDR3 nucleotides read TGTGCCAGCAGCCTTTACTCCGGCTCCTACAATGAGCAGTTCTTC. V usage is TRBV28 and J usage is TRBJ2-1; no firm D call. CDR1 is MDHEN, CDR2 SYDVKM, per germline. This CDR3 has 15 amino acids. Trimming cost V 6 bases and J 0 bases, with 12 bases left between them.

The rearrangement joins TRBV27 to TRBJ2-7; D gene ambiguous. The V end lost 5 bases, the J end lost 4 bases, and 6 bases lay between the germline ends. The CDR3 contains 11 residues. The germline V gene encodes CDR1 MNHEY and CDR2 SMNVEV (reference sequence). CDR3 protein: CASSRGYEQYF. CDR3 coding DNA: TGTGCCAGCAGTAGAGGTTACGAGCAGTACTTC.

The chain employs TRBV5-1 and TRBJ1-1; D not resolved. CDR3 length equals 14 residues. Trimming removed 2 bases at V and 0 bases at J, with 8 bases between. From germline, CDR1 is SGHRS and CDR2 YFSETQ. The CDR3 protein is CASSFAQVNTEAFF. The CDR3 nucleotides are TGCGCCAGCAGCTTCGCCCAGGTGAACACTGAAGCTTTCTTT.

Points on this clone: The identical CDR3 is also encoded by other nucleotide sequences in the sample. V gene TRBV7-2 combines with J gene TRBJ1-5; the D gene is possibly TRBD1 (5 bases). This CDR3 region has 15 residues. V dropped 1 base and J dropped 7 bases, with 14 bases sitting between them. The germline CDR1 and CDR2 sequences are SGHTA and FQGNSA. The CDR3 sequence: CASSLVGQGQQPQHF. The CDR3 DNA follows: TGTGCCAGCAGCTTAGTGGGGCAGGGCCAACAGCCCCAGCATTTT.

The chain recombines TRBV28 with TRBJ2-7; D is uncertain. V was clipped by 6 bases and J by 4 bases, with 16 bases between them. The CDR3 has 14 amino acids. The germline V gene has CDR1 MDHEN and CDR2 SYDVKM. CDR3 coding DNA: TGTGCCAGCAGCCTGACCAAGACTCCGTACGAGCAGTACTTC. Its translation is CASSLTKTPYEQYF.

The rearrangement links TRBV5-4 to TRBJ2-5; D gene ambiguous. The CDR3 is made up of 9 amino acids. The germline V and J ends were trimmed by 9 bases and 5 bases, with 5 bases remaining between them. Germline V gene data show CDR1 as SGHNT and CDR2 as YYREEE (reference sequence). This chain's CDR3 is CATGETQYF. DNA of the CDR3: TGTGCCACCGGGGAGACCCAGTACTTC.

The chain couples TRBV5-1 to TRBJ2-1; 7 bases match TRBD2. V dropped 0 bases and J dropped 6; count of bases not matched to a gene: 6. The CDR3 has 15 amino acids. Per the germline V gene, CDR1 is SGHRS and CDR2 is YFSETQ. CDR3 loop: CASSLVAGRGNEQFF. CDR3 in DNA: TGCGCCAGCAGCTTGGTGGCAGGGAGGGGCAATGAGCAGTTCTTC.